The TCR beta chain under discussion was sequenced for a study of OX40 agonist ivuxolimab in advanced cancers. Study-level points and caveats: On average, CD8+ T cells showed a greater number of expanded clones than CD4+.

Concerning this clone itself: Its antigen is not identified. A much larger clonotype is one base distant, so this may be a read error.

This CDR3 is 16 amino acids long. Germline values: CDR1 LGHNA, CDR2 YSLEER. V was cut by 4 bases and J by 3 bases, with 16 bases left in between. TCRdb's copy holds only in-frame clones and misses some; the assay was immunoSEQ multiplex PCR. The sample has about 15,000 clones, around 80% seen once; the top ten hold roughly two fifths. V and J are TRBV4-3 and TRBJ2-1; the D gene could be TRBD1 or TRBD2 (5 bases each). The TCR sequence derives from an adult with an advanced solid tumor such as melanoma, head and neck, liver or kidney cancer. Sequenced material: CD4+ or CD8+ T cells sorted from blood, taken in a trial of the OX40 agonist ivuxolimab. CDR3 sequence (DNA): TGCGCCAGCAGCCTCGACGGGGCTGGGAACTACAATGAGCAGTTCTTC. Translated: CASSLDGAGNYNEQFF.